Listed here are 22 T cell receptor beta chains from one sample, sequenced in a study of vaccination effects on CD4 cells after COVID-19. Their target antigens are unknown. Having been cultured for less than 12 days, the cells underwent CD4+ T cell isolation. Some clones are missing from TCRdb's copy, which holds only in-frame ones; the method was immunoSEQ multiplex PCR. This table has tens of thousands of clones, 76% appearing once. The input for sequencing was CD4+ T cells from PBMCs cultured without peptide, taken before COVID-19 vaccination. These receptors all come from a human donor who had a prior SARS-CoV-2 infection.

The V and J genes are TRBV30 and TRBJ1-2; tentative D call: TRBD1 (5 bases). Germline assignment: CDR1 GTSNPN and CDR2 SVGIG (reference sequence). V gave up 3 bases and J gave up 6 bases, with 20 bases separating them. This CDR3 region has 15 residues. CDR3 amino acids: CAWSLLSGTRNGYTF. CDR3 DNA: TGTGCCTGGAGCCTACTATCAGGGACCCGGAATGGCTACACCTTC.

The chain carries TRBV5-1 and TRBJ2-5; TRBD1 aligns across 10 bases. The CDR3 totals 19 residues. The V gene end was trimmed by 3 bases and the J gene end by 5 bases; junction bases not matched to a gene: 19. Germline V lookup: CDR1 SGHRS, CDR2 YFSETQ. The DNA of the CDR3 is TGCGCCAGCAGCTCACCGACAGGGGGCTTTCCCCAGATCTCGGAGACCCAGTACTTC. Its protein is CASSSPTGGFPQISETQYF.

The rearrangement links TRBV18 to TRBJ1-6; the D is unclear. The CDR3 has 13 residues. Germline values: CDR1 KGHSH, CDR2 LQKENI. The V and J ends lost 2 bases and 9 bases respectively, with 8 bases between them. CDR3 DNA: TGTGCCAGCTCACCAGATTCCTTTTCACCCCTCCACTTT. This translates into CASSPDSFSPLHF.

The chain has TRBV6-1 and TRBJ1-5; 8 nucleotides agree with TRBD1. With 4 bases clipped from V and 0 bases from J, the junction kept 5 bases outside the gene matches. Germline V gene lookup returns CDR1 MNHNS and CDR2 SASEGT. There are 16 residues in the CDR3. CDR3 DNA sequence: TGTGCCAGCAGTGCGCAGGGGGCATATAGCAATCAGCCCCAGCATTTT. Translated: CASSAQGAYSNQPQHF.

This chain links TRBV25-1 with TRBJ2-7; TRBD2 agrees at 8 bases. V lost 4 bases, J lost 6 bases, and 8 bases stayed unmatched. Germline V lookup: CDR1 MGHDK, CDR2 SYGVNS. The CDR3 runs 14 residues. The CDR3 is CASSVSGRAGEQYF. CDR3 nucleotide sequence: TGTGCCAGCAGTGTTTCCGGGAGGGCCGGCGAGCAGTACTTC.

In DNA, the CDR3 is TGTGCCAGCAGTTTACGTAGCAGGGAGGGTACCGGGGAGCTGTTTTTT. It translates to CASSLRSREGTGELFF. V usage is TRBV27 and J usage is TRBJ2-2; TRBD2 matches 7 bases. The V gene end was trimmed by 2 bases and the J gene end by 5 bases; junction bases not matched to a gene: 8. Germline V gives CDR1 MNHEY, CDR2 SMNVEV (reference sequence). This CDR3 is built from 16 residues.

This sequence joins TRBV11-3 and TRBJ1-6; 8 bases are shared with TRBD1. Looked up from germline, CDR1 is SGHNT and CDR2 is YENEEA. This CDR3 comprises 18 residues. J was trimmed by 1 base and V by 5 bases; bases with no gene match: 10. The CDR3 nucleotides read TGTGCCAGCAGCCCGGACAGGGAAAGGAGGTCCTATAATTCACCCCTCCACTTT. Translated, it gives CASSPDRERRSYNSPLHF.

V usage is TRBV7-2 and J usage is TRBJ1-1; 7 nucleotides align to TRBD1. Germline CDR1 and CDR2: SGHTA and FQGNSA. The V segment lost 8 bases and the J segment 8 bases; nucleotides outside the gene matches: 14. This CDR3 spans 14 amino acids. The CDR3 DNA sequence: TGTGCCAGCGTCAGGGCGTTGGCGGGACAGGAAGCTTTCTTT. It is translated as CASVRALAGQEAFF.

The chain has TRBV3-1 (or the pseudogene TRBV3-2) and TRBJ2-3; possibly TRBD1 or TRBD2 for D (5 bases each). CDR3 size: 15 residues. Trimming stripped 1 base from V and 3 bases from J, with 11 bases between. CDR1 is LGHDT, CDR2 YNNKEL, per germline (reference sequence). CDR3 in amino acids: CASSQGGPGTDTQYF. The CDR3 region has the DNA TGTGCCAGCAGCCAAGGAGGGCCAGGGACAGATACGCAGTATTTT.

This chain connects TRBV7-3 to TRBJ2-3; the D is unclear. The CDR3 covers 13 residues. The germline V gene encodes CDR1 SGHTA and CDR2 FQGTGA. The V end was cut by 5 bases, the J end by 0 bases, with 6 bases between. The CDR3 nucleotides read TGTGCCAGCAGCCCAGGCAGCACAGATACGCAGTATTTT. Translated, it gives CASSPGSTDTQYF.

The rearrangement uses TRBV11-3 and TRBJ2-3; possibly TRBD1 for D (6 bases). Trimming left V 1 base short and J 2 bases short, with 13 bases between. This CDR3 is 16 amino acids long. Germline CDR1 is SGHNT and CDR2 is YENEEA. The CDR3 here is CASSLGPDRNTDTQYF. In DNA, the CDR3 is TGTGCCAGCAGCTTAGGACCTGACAGGAACACAGATACGCAGTATTTT. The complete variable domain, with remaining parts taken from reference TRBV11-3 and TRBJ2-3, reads EAGVVQSPRYKIIEKKQPVAFWCNPISGHNTLYWYLQNLGQGPELLIRYENEEAVDDSQLPKDRFSAERLKGVDSTLKIQPAELGDSAVYLCASSLGPDRNTDTQYFGPGTRLTVL.

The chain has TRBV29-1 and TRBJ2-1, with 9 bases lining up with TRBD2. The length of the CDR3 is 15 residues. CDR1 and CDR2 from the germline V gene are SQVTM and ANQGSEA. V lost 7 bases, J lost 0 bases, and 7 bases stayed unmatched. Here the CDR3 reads CSAASSGSSYNEQFF. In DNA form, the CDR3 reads TGCAGCGCCGCCAGTAGCGGGAGCTCCTACAATGAGCAGTTCTTC.

The CDR3 is CASSQEGAHGRYGYTF. CDR3 DNA: TGTGCCAGCAGCCAAGAGGGGGCTCACGGGCGCTATGGCTACACCTTC. The J gene is TRBJ1-2, the V gene TRBV3-1 (or the pseudogene TRBV3-2); possible D gene TRBD1, 6 bases. Trimming removed 0 bases at V and 4 bases at J, with 15 bases between. Per the germline V gene, CDR1 is LGHDT and CDR2 is YNNKEL (reference sequence). CDR3 length equals 16 residues.

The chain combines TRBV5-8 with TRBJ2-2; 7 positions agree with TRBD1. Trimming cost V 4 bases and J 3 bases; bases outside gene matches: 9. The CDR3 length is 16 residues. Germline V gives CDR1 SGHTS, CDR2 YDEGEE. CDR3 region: CASSPEGGRDTGELFF. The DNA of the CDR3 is TGTGCCAGCAGCCCCGAAGGGGGCCGAGACACCGGGGAGCTGTTTTTT.

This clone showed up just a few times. The CDR3 DNA sequence: TGCGCCAGCAGCTTCCAACCGGACGGTAACTATGGCTACACCTTC. Translating gives CASSFQPDGNYGYTF. The chain joins TRBV4-1 to TRBJ1-2; D is undetermined. The germline V gene encodes CDR1 MGHRA and CDR2 YSYEKL. Trimming removed 5 bases at V and 1 base at J, with 14 bases between. This CDR3 contains 15 residues.

The CDR3 reads CASSTLSGGPNEKLFF. CDR3 DNA: TGCGCCAGCAGCACCCTTTCAGGGGGCCCTAATGAAAAACTGTTTTTT. This chain uses TRBV4-3 with TRBJ1-4, with TRBD1 matching over 8 bases. Germline CDR1 reads LGHNA; CDR2 reads YSLEER. With 5 bases clipped from V and 3 bases from J, the junction kept 8 bases outside the gene matches. The CDR3 totals 16 residues.

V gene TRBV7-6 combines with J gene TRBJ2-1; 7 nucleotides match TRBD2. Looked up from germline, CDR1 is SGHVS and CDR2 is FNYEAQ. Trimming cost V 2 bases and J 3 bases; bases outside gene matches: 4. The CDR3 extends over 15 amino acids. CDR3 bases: TGTGCCAGCAGCTTAAGGGACTACAGCTACAATGAGCAGTTCTTC. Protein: CASSLRDYSYNEQFF.

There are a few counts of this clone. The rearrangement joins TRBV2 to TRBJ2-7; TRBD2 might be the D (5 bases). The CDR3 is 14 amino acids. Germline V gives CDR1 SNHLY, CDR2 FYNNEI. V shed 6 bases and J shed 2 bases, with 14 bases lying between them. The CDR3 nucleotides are TGTGCCAGCAGGGTTGGAGGACCGACCTACGAGCAGTACTTC. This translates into CASRVGGPTYEQYF.

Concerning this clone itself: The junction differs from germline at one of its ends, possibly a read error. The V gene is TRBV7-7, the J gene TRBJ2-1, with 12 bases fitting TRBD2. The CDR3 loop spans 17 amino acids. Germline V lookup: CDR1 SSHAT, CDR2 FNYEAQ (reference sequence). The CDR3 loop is CASSLDDLAGGSPEQFF. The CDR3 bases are TGTGCTAGCAGCTTAGACGACCTAGCGGGGGGGTCACCTGAGCAGTTCTTC.

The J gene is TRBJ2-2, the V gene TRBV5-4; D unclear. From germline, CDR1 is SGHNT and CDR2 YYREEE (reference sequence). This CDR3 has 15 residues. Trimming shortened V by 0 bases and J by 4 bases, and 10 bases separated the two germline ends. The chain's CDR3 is CASSLARSPTGELFF. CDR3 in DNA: TGTGCCAGCAGCTTGGCCCGGAGCCCCACCGGGGAGCTGTTTTTT. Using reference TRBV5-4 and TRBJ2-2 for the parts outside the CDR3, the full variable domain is ETGVTQSPTHLIKTRGQQVTLRCSSQSGHNTVSWYQQALGQGPQFIFQYYREEENGRGNFPPRFSGLQFPNYSSELNVNALELDDSALYLCASSLARSPTGELFFGEGSRLTVL.

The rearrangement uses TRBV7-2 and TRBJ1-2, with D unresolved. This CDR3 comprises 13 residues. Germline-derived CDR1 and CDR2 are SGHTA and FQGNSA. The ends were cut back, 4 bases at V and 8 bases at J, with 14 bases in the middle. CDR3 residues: CASSSRMLGGYTF. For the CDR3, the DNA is TGTGCCAGCAGCTCAAGGATGTTGGGGGGCTACACCTTC.

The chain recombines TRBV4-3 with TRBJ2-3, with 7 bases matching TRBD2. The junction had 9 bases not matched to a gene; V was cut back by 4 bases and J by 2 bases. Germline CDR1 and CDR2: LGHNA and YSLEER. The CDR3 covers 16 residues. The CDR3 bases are TGCGCCAGCAGCCTAAGACCTAGCGGCAACACAGATACGCAGTATTTT. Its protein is CASSLRPSGNTDTQYF.